The clone carrying this T cell receptor beta chain was counted ten times or more. The antigen is undetermined. This entry is derived from a study of T cell repertoires in cytomegalovirus infection. In the study overall: CMV epitopes, recently identified HLA-C-restricted and well-studied HLA-B-restricted, were used. CMV infection plus the matching HLA type was flagged by public TCR beta signatures.

Trimming left V 5 bases short and J 6 bases short, with 16 bases between. Germline lookup yields CDR1 SGHVS and CDR2 FNYEAQ. This CDR3 is 14 amino acids long. Notes on the study in general: Individuals carrying CMV plus the relevant HLA were identified by cumulative frequency of public TCR beta families.

TCRdb reanalysed the reads using MiXCR and keeps one entry per CDR3 protein. The sample lists 650,000 to 900,000 distinct CDR3 sequences, about 29% occurring once. The rearrangement links TRBV7-6 to TRBJ1-1; D not resolved. The TCR sequence derives from a human donor in good health (CMV status not recorded). Some clones in this sample may be carry-over from other donors' samples. Here the sequenced sample was cultured CD8+ T cells from PBMCs, taken from culture after CMV antigen stimulation. CDR3 in amino acids: CASSPGSRLAEAFF. CDR3 DNA sequence: TGTGCCAGCAGCCCAGGTTCGCGGCTTGCTGAAGCTTTCTTT.